Below are 22 T cell receptor beta chains sequenced from a single sample in a study of vaccination and CD4 T cells after COVID-19. Noted treatment: approximately 9-day PBMC culture with coronavirus spike peptide pools or control peptides (ViraFEST assay). Investigators obtained the unexposed donor's CD4+ T cells before the COVID-19 pandemic (2011-2018). For these receptors, no antigen is known. Sequence data for DNA of cultured CD4+ T cells were generated by the Oncomine TCR Beta short-read assay. From the PCR reads, TCRdb called clonotypes with MiXCR, one entry per CDR3 protein. The table records more than 6,500 distinct CDR3 sequences, 52% of them present only once. The material sequenced was CD4+ T cells from blood, cultured in vitro. These receptors were taken from a human donor in good health.

The chain links TRBV7-6 to TRBJ2-3; 13 positions agree with TRBD2. Trimming cost V 5 bases and J 3 bases; bases outside gene matches: 8. The CDR3 is 17 amino acids. Germline CDR1 is SGHVS and CDR2 is FNYEAQ. The CDR3 nucleotides are TGTGCCAGCAGCCCAACTAGCGGGAGGGCCAGTACAGATACGCAGTATTTT. Protein: CASSPTSGRASTDTQYF.

This clonotype came up a few times. The rearrangement links TRBV10-1 to TRBJ1-5; D remains unclear. Germline V gene sequence: CDR1 WNHNN, CDR2 SYGVQD (reference sequence). CDR3 length: 15 residues. V gave up 4 bases and J gave up 0 bases, with 10 bases separating them. The CDR3 region is CASSGGGISNQPQHF. The CDR3 DNA follows: TGCGCCAGCAGTGGAGGAGGAATTAGCAATCAGCCCCAGCATTTT.

This chain links TRBV6-1 with TRBJ2-7, with D tentatively TRBD1 (7 bases). Per the germline V gene, CDR1 is MNHNS and CDR2 is SASEGT. The CDR3 covers 18 residues. The germline V and J ends were trimmed by 7 bases and 2 bases, with 27 bases remaining between them. The CDR3 is CASNKYGTVASGAYEQYF. The CDR3, as DNA: TGTGCCAGCAATAAATACGGGACAGTTGCCTCGGGAGCCTACGAGCAGTACTTC.

This clonotype came up a few times. The chain is built from TRBV7-9 and TRBJ2-6; 9 bases are a match to TRBD2. J was trimmed by 2 bases and V by 7 bases; bases with no gene match: 6. This CDR3 has 16 amino acids. Germline values: CDR1 SEHNR, CDR2 FQNEAQ (reference sequence). CDR3 region: CASTPAGGPGANVLTF. DNA for the CDR3: TGTGCCAGCACCCCGGCGGGAGGGCCTGGGGCCAACGTCCTGACTTTC.

The rearrangement links TRBV6-1 to TRBJ2-5; 7 bases match TRBD1. This CDR3 comprises 16 residues. Unmatched junction bases numbered 12, after V lost 4 bases and J lost 4 bases. CDR1 and CDR2 from the germline V gene are MNHNS and SASEGT. The DNA for the CDR3 is TGTGCCAGCAGTGCCCAACAGGGGCTAGGGGGAGAGACCCAGTACTTC. Protein product: CASSAQQGLGGETQYF.

The chain has TRBV2 and TRBJ2-2; TRBD1 matches 11 bases. The CDR3 extends over 14 amino acids. CDR1 and CDR2 from the germline V gene are SNHLY and FYNNEI. V was pared by 6 bases and J by 6 bases, with 3 bases of the junction left unmatched. CDR3 sequence reads: CASSRDRGSGELFF. The CDR3 coding sequence is TGTGCCAGCAGCCGGGACAGGGGGTCCGGGGAGCTGTTTTTT.

This chain links TRBV19 with TRBJ2-5; D may correspond to TRBD1 or TRBD2 (5 bases each). The CDR3 contains 14 residues. CDR1 and CDR2 (germline): LNHDA, SQIVND (reference sequence). Trimming left V 6 bases short and J 1 base short, with 12 bases between. This CDR3 reads CASSRDVFQETQYF. As DNA, the CDR3 is TGTGCCAGTAGCCGGGACGTATTCCAAGAGACCCAGTACTTC.

The chain is built from TRBV6-1 and TRBJ1-1; D not resolved. The CDR3 is 11 residues long. The germline gives CDR1 MNHNS, CDR2 SASEGT. The V end lost 7 bases, the J end lost 1 base, and 4 bases lay between the germline ends. CDR3 nucleotides: TGTGCCAGCACGGAGAACACTGAAGCTTTCTTT. Amino acids: CASTENTEAFF.

The chain couples TRBV27 to TRBJ2-7; a possible D gene is TRBD1 (7 bases). The CDR3 runs 14 residues. V shed 10 bases and J shed 2 bases, with 18 bases lying between them. CDR1 and CDR2 (germline): MNHEY, SMNVEV (reference sequence). CDR3 residues: CAISSGGNPYEQYF. The CDR3 nucleotides are TGTGCCATTTCATCAGGGGGGAACCCCTACGAGCAGTACTTC.

The rearrangement uses TRBV5-1 and TRBJ2-7; 8 nucleotides align to TRBD1. The junction had 6 bases not matched to a gene; V was cut back by 0 bases and J by 4 bases. There are 15 residues in the CDR3. The germline CDR1 and CDR2 sequences are SGHRS and YFSETQ. The CDR3 loop reads CASSLDGRGPYEQYF. Here the CDR3 DNA reads TGCGCCAGCAGCTTGGATGGCAGGGGGCCATACGAGCAGTACTTC.

The rearrangement links TRBV6-2 or TRBV6-3 to TRBJ2-7, with 7 bases identical to TRBD1. V dropped 6 bases and J dropped 2; count of bases not matched to a gene: 7. The V gene's germline CDR1 is MNHEY and CDR2 SVGEGT. This CDR3 region has 14 residues. In DNA, the CDR3 is TGTGCCAGCAGCCCCGGACAGGTTCCCTACGAGCAGTACTTC. Translated, it gives CASSPGQVPYEQYF.

V is TRBV6-5 and J is TRBJ1-4; perhaps TRBD1 as D (5 bases). CDR1 is MNHEY, CDR2 SVGAGI, per germline. V was shortened by 1 base and J by 5 bases, with 8 bases between the two germline ends. This CDR3 has 14 residues. CDR3 in amino acids: CASSYLGANEKLFF. The CDR3, as DNA: TGTGCCAGCAGTTACTTAGGGGCAAATGAAAAACTGTTTTTT.

The V call is TRBV12-3 or TRBV12-4, the J call TRBJ1-2; no clear D gene. The CDR3 is 13 amino acids. Trimming pared 6 bases from V and 0 bases from J, leaving 8 bases between. The CDR3 coding sequence is TGTGCCAGCAGCCCCGTAGCTAACTATGGCTACACCTTC. This sequence encodes CASSPVANYGYTF.

This clonotype rates as medium-sized. The chain is built from TRBV15 and TRBJ2-7, with D unclear. The V gene lost 1 base and the J gene lost 3 bases, with 7 bases spanning the gap. CDR1 and CDR2 from the germline V gene are LNHNV and YYDKDF (reference sequence). CDR3 length equals 13 residues. Here the CDR3 reads CATSRGQLYEQYF. CDR3 nucleotides: TGTGCCACCAGCAGAGGGCAGCTCTACGAGCAGTACTTC. Filled out from reference TRBV15 and TRBJ2-7, the complete variable domain reads DAMVIQNPRYQVTQFGKPVTLSCSQTLNHNVMYWYQQKSSQAPKLLFHYYDKDFNNEADTPDNFQSRRPNTSFCFLDIRSPGLGDTAMYLCATSRGQLYEQYFGPGTRLTVT.

The chain employs TRBV6-1 and TRBJ2-3; D is tentatively TRBD1 or TRBD2 (5 bases each). Germline CDR1 and CDR2: MNHNS and SASEGT. Trimming took 10 bases from V and 2 from J, leaving 13 bases between them. This CDR3 contains 13 residues. This CDR3 is CATRDGNTDTQYF. CDR3 DNA sequence: TGTGCCACCCGGGACGGTAACACAGATACGCAGTATTTT.

There are a few counts of this clonotype. The chain uses TRBV6-1 and TRBJ2-2; 11 nucleotides match TRBD2. After removal of 6 bases from V and 2 bases from J, the junction contained 5 bases not matched to a gene. Germline V gene sequence: CDR1 MNHNS, CDR2 SASEGT. The CDR3 is 16 amino acids. CDR3: CASRRLAGGNTGELFF. CDR3 DNA: TGTGCCAGCAGGCGGCTAGCGGGGGGAAACACCGGGGAGCTGTTTTTT.

Judged by abundance, this clonotype is medium-sized. The rearrangement joins TRBV7-9 to TRBJ1-1, with TRBD1 matching 7 bases. In germline, CDR1 is SEHNR, CDR2 FQNEAQ (reference sequence). The length of the CDR3 is 15 residues. With 5 bases clipped from V and 7 bases from J, the junction kept 13 bases outside the gene matches. The CDR3 coding sequence is TGTGCCAGCAGCCAAGTGGGAGGGGGCGAAATTGAAGCTTTCTTT. Protein product: CASSQVGGGEIEAFF.

The rearrangement uses TRBV20-1 and TRBJ1-2; TRBD1 agrees at 8 bases. Looked up from germline, CDR1 is DFQATT and CDR2 is SNEGSKA (reference sequence). Trimming cost V 0 bases and J 6 bases; bases outside gene matches: 9. The CDR3 spans 15 residues. Written as DNA, the CDR3 is TGCAGTGCTAGAGATCCTCAGGGGGCCCAGGATGGCTACACCTTC. The encoded protein is CSARDPQGAQDGYTF.

The chain uses TRBV7-9 and TRBJ2-1; TRBD2 matches 11 bases. V shed 5 bases, J shed 9 bases, and the junction held 9 bases outside the gene matches. Germline CDR1 reads SEHNR; CDR2 reads FQNEAQ (reference sequence). CDR3 length: 15 residues. CDR3 protein: CASSLLLAGGGEQFF. Here the CDR3 DNA reads TGTGCCAGCAGCCTCCTCCTAGCGGGGGGAGGTGAGCAGTTCTTC.

This clonotype has just a few counts. The chain joins TRBV2 to TRBJ1-4, with D uncertain. Trimming took off 6 bases at V and 4 bases at J, with 12 bases between the two ends. Germline loops: CDR1 SNHLY, CDR2 FYNNEI. The CDR3 covers 14 residues. The CDR3 loop is CASREAGINEKLFF. The CDR3 bases are TGTGCCAGCAGGGAGGCGGGAATTAATGAAAAACTGTTTTTT. The full variable domain, completed using reference TRBV2 and TRBJ1-4, is EPEVTQTPSHQVTQMGQEVILRCVPISNHLYFYWYRQILGQKVEFLVSFYNNEISEKSEIFDDQFSVERPDGSNFTLKIRSTKLEDSAMYFCASREAGINEKLFFGSGTQLSVL.

V is TRBV11-2 and J is TRBJ1-1, with TRBD1 matching over 7 bases. CDR3 length: 14 residues. Looked up from germline, CDR1 is SGHAT and CDR2 is FQNNGV. Trimming took 5 bases from V and 0 from J; bases not matched to a gene: 3. In DNA, the CDR3 is TGTGCCAGCAGCAACGACAGGGTGAACACTGAAGCTTTCTTT. Protein: CASSNDRVNTEAFF.

V gene TRBV23-1 combines with J gene TRBJ1-2, with D uncertain. TRBV23-1 is an ORF, and what it does is uncertain. There are 12 residues in the CDR3. With 6 bases removed from V and 8 bases from J, the gap between germline ends came to 13 bases. CDR3 protein: CASRDCSPGYTF. The CDR3 coding sequence is TGCGCCAGCAGAGACTGTAGTCCGGGCTACACCTTC.